These 20 T cell receptor beta chains share one sample of origin, sequenced in a study of shared clonotypes between healthy human individuals. Some clones are missing from TCRdb's copy, which holds only in-frame ones; the method was immunoSEQ multiplex PCR. The top ten clones hold approximately 35% of a sample with around 690,000 clones, roughly 87% of them seen once. Sequencing was performed on memory CD8+ T cells from PBMCs. Subset denoted: CD45RO+ cells pooled with CCR7-negative TemRA cells. Receptor source: a young man in good health. Some clones in this sample may be carry-over from other donors' samples.

This rearrangement joins TRBV7-6 to TRBJ2-1; 7 positions agree with TRBD2. Trimming at V came to 5 bases and at J to 7 bases, leaving 2 bases not matched to a gene. Germline lookup yields CDR1 SGHVS and CDR2 FNYEAQ. The CDR3 extends over 12 amino acids. CDR3 coding DNA: TGTGCCAGCAGCACGGGACTAAATGAGCAGTTCTTC. Translation: CASSTGLNEQFF.

The genes are TRBV10-3 and TRBJ2-3, with a weak D call TRBD1 (5 bases). CDR1 is ENHRY, CDR2 SYGVKD, per germline. The CDR3 loop spans 15 amino acids. Trimming took 2 bases from V and 0 from J, leaving 9 bases between them. As DNA, the CDR3 is TGTGCCATCAGTGAGACAGGTACTAGCACAGATACGCAGTATTTT. Translated, it gives CAISETGTSTDTQYF.

This chain connects TRBV27 to TRBJ2-1; no reliable D call. Germline V gene sequence: CDR1 MNHEY, CDR2 SMNVEV (reference sequence). The CDR3 extends over 15 amino acids. Between the trimmed V and J ends, which lost 4 bases and 0 bases, there was a span of 10 bases. The CDR3 loop reads CASSSHPISYNEQFF. For the CDR3, the DNA is TGTGCCAGCAGTTCCCACCCCATCTCCTACAATGAGCAGTTCTTC.

This chain links TRBV28 with TRBJ2-1; TRBD1 aligns across 8 bases. The CDR3 length is 15 residues. Trimming removed 3 bases from V and 8 bases from J; junction bases left unmatched: 9. The germline CDR1 and CDR2 sequences are MDHEN and SYDVKM. The CDR3 nucleotides read TGTGCCAGCAGTTTCCTACGGACAGGGACGGATGAGCAGTTCTTC. This sequence encodes CASSFLRTGTDEQFF.

The chain employs TRBV7-3 and TRBJ2-1, with 15 bases matching TRBD2. The V gene end was trimmed by 5 bases and the J gene end by 7 bases; junction bases not matched to a gene: 3. Germline V gene data show CDR1 as SGHTA and CDR2 as FQGTGA. This CDR3 contains 15 residues. The CDR3 DNA is TGTGCCAGCAGCCGGACTAGCGGGAGGGGAAATGAGCAGTTCTTC. Translated: CASSRTSGRGNEQFF.

V and J are TRBV18 and TRBJ2-2; the match to TRBD2 covers 9 bases. V was pared by 6 bases and J by 5 bases, with 16 bases of the junction left unmatched. This CDR3 has 18 amino acids. Germline V gene sequence: CDR1 KGHSH, CDR2 LQKENI. The CDR3, as DNA: TGTGCCAGCTCCCACCGCGGCGGGAGGGCCGTAGGGACCGGGGAGCTGTTTTTT. This gives the protein CASSHRGGRAVGTGELFF.

This clone has just a few counts. V is TRBV6-5 and J is TRBJ1-1, with D possibly TRBD1 on 5 matching bases. CDR3 length: 14 amino acids. Looked up from germline, CDR1 is MNHEY and CDR2 is SVGAGI. Trimming removed 8 bases at V and 6 bases at J, with 19 bases between. The CDR3 loop reads CASSALRGGAEAFF. Here the CDR3 DNA reads TGTGCCAGCTCGGCACTCCGGGGGGGTGCTGAAGCTTTCTTT.

The chain couples TRBV6-5 to TRBJ2-7, with D possibly being TRBD2 (6 bases). Germline V gene lookup returns CDR1 MNHEY and CDR2 SVGAGI. There are 14 residues in the CDR3. V was trimmed by 6 bases and J by 3 bases, leaving 15 bases between them. CDR3 nucleotides: TGTGCCAGCAGAGAAAATAGCGGCTTCTACGAGCAGTACTTC. It encodes CASRENSGFYEQYF.

The gene calls are TRBV5-6 and TRBJ2-7, with a possible D match to TRBD1 (6 bases). The germline CDR1 and CDR2 sequences are SGHDT and YYEEEE. V gave up 4 bases and J gave up 5 bases, with 19 bases separating them. CDR3 size: 15 residues. In DNA form, the CDR3 reads TGTGCCAGCAGCCTCCCAGACCAGGGGAGCAACGAGCAGTACTTC. Amino acid sequence: CASSLPDQGSNEQYF.

This clone came up once. The CDR3 sequence is CASSYSAEAYEQYF. The CDR3 DNA sequence: TGTGCCAGCAGTTACTCGGCAGAGGCCTACGAGCAGTACTTC. This chain joins TRBV6-5 and TRBJ2-7, with D unclear. CDR1 is MNHEY, CDR2 SVGAGI, per germline. This CDR3 has 14 amino acids. The V end was cut by 0 bases, the J end by 2 bases, with 8 bases between.

The chain combines TRBV4-2 with TRBJ2-7; 10 positions match TRBD2. J was trimmed by 3 bases and V by 0 bases; bases with no gene match: 5. Germline V gene sequence: CDR1 LGHNA, CDR2 YNFKEQ. The CDR3 is 16 amino acids. The CDR3 DNA sequence: TGTGCCAGCAGCCAAGATAGAGCTAGCGGGAGCTACGAGCAGTACTTC. It codes for CASSQDRASGSYEQYF.

This sequence joins TRBV6-5 and TRBJ2-7, with D unclear. V lost 0 bases to trimming and J lost 3 bases, with 9 bases between them. The germline V gene encodes CDR1 MNHEY and CDR2 SVGAGI. The CDR3 has 14 residues. The CDR3: CASSYSSRSYEQYF. The CDR3 DNA sequence: TGTGCCAGCAGTTACTCCTCCCGGAGCTACGAGCAGTACTTC.

This chain links TRBV7-2 with TRBJ1-1; tentative D call: TRBD1 (5 bases). Germline values: CDR1 SGHTA, CDR2 FQGNSA. The CDR3 is made up of 13 amino acids. The V end lost 5 bases, the J end lost 6 bases, and 13 bases lay between the germline ends. Here the CDR3 DNA reads TGTGCCAGCAGCCCACCCGGGACCGCTGAAGCTTTCTTT. Translation gives CASSPPGTAEAFF.

This chain joins TRBV6-1 and TRBJ2-7, with TRBD2 matching over 7 bases. V lost 4 bases to trimming and J lost 3 bases; unmatched junction nucleotides: 12. The CDR3 is 16 residues long. The germline V gene has CDR1 MNHNS and CDR2 SASEGT. The CDR3 bases are TGTGCCAGCAGTGTGTCCCCCGGGGGGTCCCACTACGAGCAGTACTTC. It encodes CASSVSPGGSHYEQYF.

The V and J genes are TRBV19 and TRBJ2-7, with D hard to call. Trimming stripped 3 bases from V and 0 bases from J, with 18 bases between. Germline V CDR1 and CDR2: LNHDA, SQIVND (reference sequence). The CDR3 sequence is 17 residues long. CDR3 in amino acids: CASSIGLGLSNSYEQYF. The DNA of the CDR3 is TGTGCCAGTAGTATTGGGCTCGGGCTCTCTAACTCCTACGAGCAGTACTTC.

This rearrangement joins TRBV28 to TRBJ2-1; the match to TRBD2 covers 10 bases. CDR3 length equals 17 residues. V was pared by 5 bases and J by 7 bases, with 14 bases of the junction left unmatched. Germline V CDR1 and CDR2: MDHEN, SYDVKM. The CDR3 DNA follows: TGTGCCAGCAGTCCCCCCCGGAGCGGGAGGGGGGGGAATGAGCAGTTCTTC. Amino acids: CASSPPRSGRGGNEQFF. The whole variable domain, filled in from reference TRBV28 and TRBJ2-1, reads DVKVTQSSRYLVKRTGEKVFLECVQDMDHENMFWYRQDPGLGLRLIYFSYDVKMKEKGDIPEGYSVSREKKERFSLILESASTNQTSMYLCASSPPRSGRGGNEQFFGPGTRLTVL.

The chain links TRBV5-4 to TRBJ2-6; perhaps D is TRBD1 or TRBD2 (5 bases each). The V end was cut by 5 bases, the J end by 2 bases, with 17 bases between. The CDR3 contains 17 residues. Germline loops: CDR1 SGHNT, CDR2 YYREEE (reference sequence). CDR3 nucleotides: TGTGCCAGCAGTATTGGGCCAGGGACCCCTGGGGCCAACGTCCTGACTTTC. Amino acid sequence: CASSIGPGTPGANVLTF.

This rearrangement joins TRBV28 to TRBJ2-1; 10 nucleotides agree with TRBD2. The ends lost 2 bases at V and 4 bases at J; junction bases unmatched: 5. Per germline, CDR1 MDHEN and CDR2 SYDVKM. The CDR3 loop spans 16 amino acids. CDR3 sequence: CASSLRRTSGYNEQFF. In DNA, the CDR3 is TGTGCCAGCAGTTTAAGGCGGACTAGCGGATACAATGAGCAGTTCTTC.

The V and J genes are TRBV20-1 and TRBJ1-5; no clear D. Germline V gives CDR1 DFQATT, CDR2 SNEGSKA (reference sequence). The CDR3 runs to 10 residues. Trimming cost V 6 bases and J 6 bases, with 6 bases left between them. The CDR3 is CSAKGQPQHF. As DNA, the CDR3 is TGCAGTGCCAAGGGTCAGCCCCAGCATTTT.

This clone was detected once. This chain joins TRBV13 and TRBJ1-4, with 7 bases identical to TRBD1. From germline, CDR1 is PRHDT and CDR2 FYEKMQ (reference sequence). With 5 bases clipped from V and 6 bases from J, the junction kept 9 bases outside the gene matches. The CDR3 has 15 amino acids. CDR3 residues: CASSASGGLDEKLFF. The CDR3, as DNA: TGTGCCAGCAGCGCCTCAGGGGGTCTGGATGAAAAACTGTTTTTT. The variable domain in full, completed from reference TRBV13 and TRBJ1-4, reads AAGVIQSPRHLIKEKRETATLKCYPIPRHDTVYWYQQGPGQDPQFLISFYEKMQSDKGSIPDRFSAQQFSDYHSELNMSSLELGDSALYFCASSASGGLDEKLFFGSGTQLSVL.